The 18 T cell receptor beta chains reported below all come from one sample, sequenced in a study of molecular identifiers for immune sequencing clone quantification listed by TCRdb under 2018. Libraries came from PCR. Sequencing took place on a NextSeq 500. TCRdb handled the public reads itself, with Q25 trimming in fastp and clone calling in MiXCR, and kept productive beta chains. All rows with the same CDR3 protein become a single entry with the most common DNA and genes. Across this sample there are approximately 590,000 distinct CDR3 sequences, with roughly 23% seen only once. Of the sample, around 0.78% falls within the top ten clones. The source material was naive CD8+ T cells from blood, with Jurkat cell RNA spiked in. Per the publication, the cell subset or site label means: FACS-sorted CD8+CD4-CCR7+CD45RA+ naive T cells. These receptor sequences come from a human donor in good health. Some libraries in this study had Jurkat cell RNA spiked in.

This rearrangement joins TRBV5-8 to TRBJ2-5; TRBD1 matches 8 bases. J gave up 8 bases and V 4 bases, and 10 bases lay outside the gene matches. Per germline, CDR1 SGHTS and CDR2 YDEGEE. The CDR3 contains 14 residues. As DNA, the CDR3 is TGTGCCAGCAGCCCCGGGACAGGCACCGCAACCCAGTACTTC. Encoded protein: CASSPGTGTATQYF.

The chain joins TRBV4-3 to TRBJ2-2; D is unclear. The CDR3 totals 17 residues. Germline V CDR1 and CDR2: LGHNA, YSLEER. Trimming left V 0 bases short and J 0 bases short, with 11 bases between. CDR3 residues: CASSQDSCFSNTGELFF. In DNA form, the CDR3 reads TGCGCCAGCAGCCAAGATAGTTGCTTCTCGAACACCGGGGAGCTGTTTTTT.

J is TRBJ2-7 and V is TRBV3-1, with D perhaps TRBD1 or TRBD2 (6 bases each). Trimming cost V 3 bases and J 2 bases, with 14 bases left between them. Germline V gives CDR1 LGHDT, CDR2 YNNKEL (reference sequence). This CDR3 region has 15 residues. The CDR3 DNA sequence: TGTGCCAGCAGCCATCGGCGGGACATCACCTACGAGCAGTACTTC. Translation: CASSHRRDITYEQYF.

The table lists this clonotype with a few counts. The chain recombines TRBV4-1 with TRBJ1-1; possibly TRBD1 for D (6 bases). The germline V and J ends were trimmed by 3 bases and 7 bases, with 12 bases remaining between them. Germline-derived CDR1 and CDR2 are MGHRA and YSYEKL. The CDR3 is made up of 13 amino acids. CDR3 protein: CASSHPGQIEAFF. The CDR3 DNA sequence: TGCGCCAGCAGCCACCCCGGACAGATTGAAGCTTTCTTT.

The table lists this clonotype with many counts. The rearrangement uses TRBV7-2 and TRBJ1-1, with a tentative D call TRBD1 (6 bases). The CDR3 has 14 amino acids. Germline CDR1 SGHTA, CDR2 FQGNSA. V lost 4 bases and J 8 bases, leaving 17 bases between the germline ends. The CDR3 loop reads CASSSFLGHREAFF. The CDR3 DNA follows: TGTGCCAGCAGCTCTTTCCTGGGACACCGCGAAGCTTTCTTT.

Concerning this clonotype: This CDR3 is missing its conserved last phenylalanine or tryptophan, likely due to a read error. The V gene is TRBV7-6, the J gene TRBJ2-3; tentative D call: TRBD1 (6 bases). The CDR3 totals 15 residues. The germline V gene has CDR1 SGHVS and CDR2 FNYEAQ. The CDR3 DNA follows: TGTGCCGGCAGCTTAGGACAGTTTAGCACAGATACGCAGTATATT. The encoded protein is CAGSLGQFSTDTQYI.

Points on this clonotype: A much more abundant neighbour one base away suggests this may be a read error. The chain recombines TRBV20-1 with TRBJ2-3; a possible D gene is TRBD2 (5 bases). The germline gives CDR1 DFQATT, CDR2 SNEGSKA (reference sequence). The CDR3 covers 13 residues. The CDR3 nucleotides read TGCAGTGCTTCGGGGTATAGCACAGATGCGCAGTATTTT. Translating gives CSASGYSTDAQYF.

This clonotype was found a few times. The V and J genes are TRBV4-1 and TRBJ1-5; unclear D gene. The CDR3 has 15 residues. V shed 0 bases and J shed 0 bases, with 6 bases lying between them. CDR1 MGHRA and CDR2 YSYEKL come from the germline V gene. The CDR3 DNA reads TGCGCCAGCAGCCAAGATGTGAATAGCAATCAGCCCCAGCATTTT. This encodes CASSQDVNSNQPQHF.

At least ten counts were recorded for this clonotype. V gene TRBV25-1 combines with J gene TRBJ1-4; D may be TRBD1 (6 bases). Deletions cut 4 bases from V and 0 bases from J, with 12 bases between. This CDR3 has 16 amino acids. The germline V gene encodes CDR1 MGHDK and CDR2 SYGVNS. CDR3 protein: CASSGTDKATNEKLFF. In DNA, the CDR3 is TGTGCCAGCAGTGGGACAGATAAAGCAACTAATGAAAAACTGTTTTTT.

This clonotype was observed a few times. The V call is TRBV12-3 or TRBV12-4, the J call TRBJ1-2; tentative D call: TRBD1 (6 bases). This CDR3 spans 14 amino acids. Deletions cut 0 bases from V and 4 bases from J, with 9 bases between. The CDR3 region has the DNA TGTGCCAGCAGTTTAGCGGGGGCTGGCTATGGCTACACCTTC. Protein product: CASSLAGAGYGYTF.

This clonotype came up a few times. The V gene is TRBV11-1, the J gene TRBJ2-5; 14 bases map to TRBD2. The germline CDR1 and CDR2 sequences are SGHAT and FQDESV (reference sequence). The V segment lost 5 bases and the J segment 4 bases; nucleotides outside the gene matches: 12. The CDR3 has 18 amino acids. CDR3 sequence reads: CASSQPGLAGEGIETQYF. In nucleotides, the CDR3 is TGTGCCAGCAGCCAACCGGGACTAGCGGGAGAAGGCATAGAGACCCAGTACTTC. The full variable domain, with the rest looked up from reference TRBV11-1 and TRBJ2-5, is EAEVAQSPRYKITEKSQAVAFWCDPISGHATLYWYRQILGQGPELLVQFQDESVVDDSQLPKDRFSAERLKGVDSTLKIQPAELGDSAMYLCASSQPGLAGEGIETQYFGPGTRLLVL.

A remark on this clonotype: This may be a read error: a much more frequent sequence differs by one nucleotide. The CDR3 nucleotides are TGTGCCAGCAACGTAGAGGGGGGCCAATCCACAGATACGCAGTATTTT. Translation gives CASNVEGGQSTDTQYF. This sequence joins TRBV9 and TRBJ2-3; D tentatively reads TRBD1 or TRBD2 (6 bases each). There are 16 residues in the CDR3. Germline-derived CDR1 and CDR2 are SGDLS and YYNGEE.

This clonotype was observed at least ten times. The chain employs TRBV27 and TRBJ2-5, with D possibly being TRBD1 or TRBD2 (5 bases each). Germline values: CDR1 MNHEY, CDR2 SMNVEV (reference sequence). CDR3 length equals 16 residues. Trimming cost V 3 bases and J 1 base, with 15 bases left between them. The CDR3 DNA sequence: TGTGCCAGCAGTTTGCAGGGAGTCTTTGCCCAAGAGACCCAGTACTTC. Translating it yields CASSLQGVFAQETQYF.

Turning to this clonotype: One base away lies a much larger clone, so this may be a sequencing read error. The CDR3 sequence: CASSYMPGLLNSGANVLTF. CDR3 nucleotides: TGTGCCAGCAGTTACATGCCGGGGCTACTGAACTCTGGGGCCAACGTCCTGACTTTC. This chain uses TRBV6-2 or TRBV6-3 with TRBJ2-6; D could derive from TRBD1 or TRBD2 (5 bases each). The CDR3 contains 19 residues. The V gene lost 2 bases and the J gene lost 0 bases, with 17 bases spanning the gap. Looked up from germline, CDR1 is MNHEY and CDR2 is SVGEGT.

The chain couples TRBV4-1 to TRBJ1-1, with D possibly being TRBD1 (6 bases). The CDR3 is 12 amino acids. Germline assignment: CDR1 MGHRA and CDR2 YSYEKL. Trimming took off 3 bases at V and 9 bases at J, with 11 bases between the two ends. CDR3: CASSHPGTKAFF. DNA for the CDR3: TGCGCCAGCAGCCATCCCGGGACAAAAGCTTTCTTT.

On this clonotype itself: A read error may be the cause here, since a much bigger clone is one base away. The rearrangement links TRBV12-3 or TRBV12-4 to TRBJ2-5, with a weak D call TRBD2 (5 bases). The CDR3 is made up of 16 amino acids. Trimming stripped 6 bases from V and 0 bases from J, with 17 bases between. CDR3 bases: TGTGCCAGCAGCCATCATGGGGAGCTGTACCAAGAGACCCAGTACTTC. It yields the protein CASSHHGELYQETQYF.

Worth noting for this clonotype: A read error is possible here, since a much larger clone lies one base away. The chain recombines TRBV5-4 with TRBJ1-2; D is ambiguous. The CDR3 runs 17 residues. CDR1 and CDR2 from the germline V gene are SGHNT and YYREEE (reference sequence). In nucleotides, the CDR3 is TGTGCCGGCAGCTTGGAGATCGCCCCCACGTTAAACTATGGCTACACCTTC. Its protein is CAGSLEIAPTLNYGYTF.

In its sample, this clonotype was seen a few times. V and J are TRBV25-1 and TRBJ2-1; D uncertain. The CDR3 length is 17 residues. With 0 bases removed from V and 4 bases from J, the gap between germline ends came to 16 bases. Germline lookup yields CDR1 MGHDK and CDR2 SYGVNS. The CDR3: CASSEYQLGSLYNEQFF. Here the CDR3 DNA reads TGTGCCAGCAGTGAATATCAGCTGGGATCTCTATACAATGAGCAGTTCTTC.